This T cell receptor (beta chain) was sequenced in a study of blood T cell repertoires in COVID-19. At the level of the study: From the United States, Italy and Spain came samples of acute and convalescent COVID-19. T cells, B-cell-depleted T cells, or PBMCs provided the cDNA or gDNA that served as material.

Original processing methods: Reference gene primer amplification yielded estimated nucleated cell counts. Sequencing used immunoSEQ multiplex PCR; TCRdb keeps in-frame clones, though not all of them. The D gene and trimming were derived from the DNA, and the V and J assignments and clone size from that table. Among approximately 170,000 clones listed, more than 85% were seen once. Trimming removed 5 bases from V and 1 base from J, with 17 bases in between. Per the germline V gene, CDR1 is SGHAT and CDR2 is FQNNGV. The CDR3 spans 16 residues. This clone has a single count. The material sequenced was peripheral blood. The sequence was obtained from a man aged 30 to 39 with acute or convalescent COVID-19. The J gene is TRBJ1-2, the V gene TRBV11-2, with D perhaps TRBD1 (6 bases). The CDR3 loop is CASSETGTTFNYGYTF. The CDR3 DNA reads TGTGCCAGCAGCGAAACCGGGACAACTTTTAACTATGGCTACACCTTC.